The 18 T cell receptor beta chains presented below share a single source sample, sequenced in a study of OX40 agonist ivuxolimab in advanced cancers. TCRdb's copy holds only in-frame clones and misses some; the assay was immunoSEQ multiplex PCR. The sample records about 49,000 clones, roughly 94% being singletons. The sequenced sample was CD4+ or CD8+ T cells sorted from blood, obtained in a trial of the OX40 agonist ivuxolimab. The receptors stem from an adult with an advanced solid tumor such as melanoma, head and neck, liver or kidney cancer.

The chain joins TRBV13 to TRBJ2-2, with D maybe TRBD1 (6 bases). The CDR3 is made up of 14 amino acids. The germline V and J ends were trimmed by 6 bases and 4 bases, with 12 bases remaining between them. From germline, CDR1 is PRHDT and CDR2 FYEKMQ (reference sequence). CDR3 in amino acids: CASSQGYGTGELFF. CDR3 nucleotide sequence: TGTGCCAGCAGTCAGGGGTATGGCACCGGGGAGCTGTTTTTT.

The rearrangement joins TRBV4-3 to TRBJ2-1; TRBD2 matches 10 bases. The germline V gene encodes CDR1 LGHNA and CDR2 YSLEER. The length of the CDR3 is 15 residues. Trimming removed 4 bases from V and 4 bases from J; junction bases left unmatched: 4. CDR3 nucleotides: TGCGCCAGCAGCCGGACTAGCGGCAATTACAATGAGCAGTTCTTC. Protein: CASSRTSGNYNEQFF.

The genes are TRBV29-1 and TRBJ2-1; 7 bases line up with TRBD2. Trimming removed 7 bases from V and 9 bases from J; junction bases left unmatched: 15. This CDR3 is 14 amino acids long. Germline-derived CDR1 and CDR2 are SQVTM and ANQGSEA. CDR3 bases: TGCAGCGGGGCCGGCGGGAGAGGTCAGAGTGAGCAGTTCTTC. Its translation is CSGAGGRGQSEQFF.

V is TRBV11-2 and J is TRBJ1-2; tentative D call: TRBD1 (6 bases). Germline-derived CDR1 and CDR2 are SGHAT and FQNNGV. V dropped 6 bases and J dropped 3 bases, with 20 bases sitting between them. This CDR3 spans 16 amino acids. CDR3 sequence: CASSLAGEGLDYGYTF. DNA for the CDR3: TGTGCCAGCAGTCTAGCAGGGGAAGGCCTAGACTATGGCTACACCTTC.

The rearrangement uses TRBV29-1 and TRBJ2-3, with 7 positions matching TRBD2. The CDR3 length is 16 residues. The germline V gene encodes CDR1 SQVTM and CDR2 ANQGSEA. Unmatched junction bases numbered 11, after V lost 4 bases and J lost 1 base. The CDR3 sequence is CSVGGATGGRTDTQYF. CDR3 nucleotides: TGCAGCGTTGGTGGGGCTACGGGAGGACGCACAGATACGCAGTATTTT.

This clone has only one observation. The chain uses TRBV11-3 and TRBJ2-2; D is unclear. The CDR3 spans 12 residues. CDR1 SGHNT and CDR2 YENEEA come from the germline V gene. V was cut by 1 base and J by 8 bases, with 5 bases left in between. The CDR3: CASSLVRGELFF. The CDR3 DNA reads TGTGCCAGCAGCTTAGTTAGGGGGGAGCTGTTTTTT.

This rearrangement joins TRBV9 to TRBJ2-2; D is perhaps TRBD1 or TRBD2 (6 bases each). The CDR3 loop spans 15 amino acids. Germline loops: CDR1 SGDLS, CDR2 YYNGEE. V lost 0 bases and J lost 4, with 10 bases in between. Written as DNA, the CDR3 is TGTGCCAGCAGCGTAGAGGGGGGCCGCACCGGGGAGCTGTTTTTT. It yields the protein CASSVEGGRTGELFF.

This rearrangement joins TRBV28 to TRBJ1-4, with D perhaps TRBD1 (6 bases). Per the germline V gene, CDR1 is MDHEN and CDR2 is SYDVKM. Deletions cut 5 bases from V and 8 bases from J, with 18 bases between. The CDR3 has 15 residues. CDR3 sequence (DNA): TGTGCCAGCAGTCAACGACAGGTGATAAGAGAAAAACTGTTTTTT. Protein product: CASSQRQVIREKLFF.

The CDR3 sequence: CASNPGTGSNQPQHF. The DNA of the CDR3 is TGTGCCAGCAACCCGGGGACAGGAAGCAATCAGCCCCAGCATTTT. V usage is TRBV27 and J usage is TRBJ1-5; 8 bases match TRBD1. The germline gives CDR1 MNHEY, CDR2 SMNVEV (reference sequence). The CDR3 totals 15 residues. V lost 7 bases to trimming and J lost 1 base; unmatched junction nucleotides: 6.

The chain links TRBV9 to TRBJ1-1; a weak D match, TRBD1 (6 bases). Germline values: CDR1 SGDLS, CDR2 YYNGEE. V dropped 5 bases and J dropped 1 base, with 9 bases sitting between them. This CDR3 region has 13 residues. The CDR3 DNA reads TGTGCCAGCAGTCGAGGGGGGAACACTGAAGCTTTCTTT. Residues: CASSRGGNTEAFF.

On this clone: This specimen includes other DNA sequences encoding the same CDR3. This chain joins TRBV7-6 and TRBJ2-7, with 7 nucleotides matching TRBD2. CDR3 length: 14 residues. V lost 3 bases, J lost 4 bases, and 6 bases stayed unmatched. Germline CDR1 SGHVS, CDR2 FNYEAQ. The CDR3 here is CASSLGGREYEQYF. CDR3 DNA sequence: TGTGCCAGCAGCTTGGGGGGGAGGGAGTACGAGCAGTACTTC.

The chain combines TRBV5-1 with TRBJ2-7, with D possibly TRBD2 on 5 matching bases. In germline, CDR1 is SGHRS, CDR2 YFSETQ. The CDR3 sequence is 13 residues long. V was trimmed by 4 bases and J by 2 bases, leaving 10 bases between them. The CDR3 loop reads CASSLGVAYEQYF. The CDR3 coding sequence is TGCGCCAGCAGCCTCGGGGTGGCCTACGAGCAGTACTTC.

There are a few counts of this clone. V is TRBV9 and J is TRBJ1-2; the match to TRBD1 covers 11 bases. This CDR3 spans 15 amino acids. Trimming took 0 bases from V and 6 from J; bases not matched to a gene: 4. CDR1 is SGDLS, CDR2 YYNGEE, per germline. In nucleotides, the CDR3 is TGTGCCAGCAGCGTAGCTCAGGGACAGGGGGATGGCTACACCTTC. This codes for CASSVAQGQGDGYTF.

The DNA of the CDR3 is TGTGCCAGTAGTATACAGGGTTCCGGGGAGCTGTTTTTT. It codes for CASSIQGSGELFF. The chain carries TRBV19 and TRBJ2-2; TRBD1 is a possible D gene (5 bases). The CDR3 totals 13 residues. Germline V lookup: CDR1 LNHDA, CDR2 SQIVND (reference sequence). Trimming removed 2 bases at V and 6 bases at J, with 7 bases between.

The CDR3 loop reads CASSYKQSTGTNEQFF. The CDR3 DNA reads as TGCGCCAGCAGCTATAAGCAATCGACAGGGACAAATGAGCAGTTCTTC. V gene TRBV5-1 combines with J gene TRBJ2-1, with 7 positions matching TRBD1. The V gene's germline CDR1 is SGHRS and CDR2 YFSETQ. Trimming took 3 bases from V and 7 from J; bases not matched to a gene: 13. The CDR3 is 16 amino acids.

V and J are TRBV2 and TRBJ2-7; D is undetermined. Trimming removed 5 bases at V and 4 bases at J, with 6 bases between. The CDR3 runs 11 residues. The V gene's germline CDR1 is SNHLY and CDR2 FYNNEI. The CDR3 region is CASSSPYEQYF. CDR3 bases: TGTGCCAGCAGTTCGCCTTACGAGCAGTACTTC.

V and J are TRBV28 and TRBJ1-3; 8 bases map to TRBD1. The CDR3 covers 18 residues. From germline, CDR1 is MDHEN and CDR2 SYDVKM. The ends lost 3 bases at V and 0 bases at J; junction bases unmatched: 10. CDR3 DNA sequence: TGTGCCAGCAGTTTCCTGACAGGGGTAATTAACTCTGGAAACACCATATATTTT. Translating gives CASSFLTGVINSGNTIYF.

The chain recombines TRBV9 with TRBJ1-1; TRBD1 matches 7 bases. The CDR3 is 15 amino acids. Germline CDR1 is SGDLS and CDR2 is YYNGEE. The J segment lost 1 base and the V segment lost 0 bases, leaving 3 bases of the junction unmatched. CDR3 nucleotide sequence: TGTGCCAGCAGCGTAGAACAGGGGACGAACACTGAAGCTTTCTTT. Protein product: CASSVEQGTNTEAFF.